This is a list of T cell receptor beta chains from one sample in a study of T-cell reconstitution after alpha-beta-depleted transplantation in children. Each CDR3 protein is one row after TCRdb ran MiXCR on the PCR reads. In the table there are approximately 91,000 distinct CDR3 sequences, approximately 8.4% of which are singletons. The source was PBMCs from the stem cell graft donor, collected from the stem cell graft. The receptors were gathered from a human donor who donated a stem cell graft to a child with congenital amegakaryocytic thrombocytopenia. Each CDR3 is given with its conserved first and last residue. The order of the fields is clone size, V gene, D gene, J gene, CDR3 DNA, CDR3 protein. The D gene is left open where the match is weak. Only part of the rows carry a size: once, few, many, or a class if the clone is expanded.

many	TRBV7-9	NA	TRBJ1-2	TGTGCCAGCAGCTTAGGGCAGGGATTTGCCTATGGCTACACCTTC	CASSLGQGFAYGYTF
many	TRBV12-3/TRBV12-4	NA	TRBJ1-2	TGTGCCAGCAGTTTGGTTCGGAGGGGTCATGGCTACACCTTC	CASSLVRRGHGYTF
many	TRBV27	NA	TRBJ2-2	TGTGCCAGCAGTTCGTACTTTGAAGCGAACACCGGGGAGCTGTTTTTT	CASSSYFEANTGELFF
many	TRBV5-5	NA	TRBJ2-5	TGTGCCAGCAGCTTGGTGGAGGAGACCCAGTACTTC	CASSLVEETQYF
NA	TRBV5-1	TRBD2	TRBJ2-2	TGCGCCAGCAGCCGGACTAGCGCTGGGGAGCTGTTTTTT	CASSRTSAGELFF
many	TRBV5-1	TRBD2	TRBJ2-4	TGCGCCAGCAGCCAGCGGGGGATTTTAGCCAAAAACATTCAGTACTTC	CASSQRGILAKNIQYF
many	TRBV5-1	NA	TRBJ1-2	TGCGCCAGCAGCTTGGGACAGAGAAACTATGGCTACACCTTC	CASSLGQRNYGYTF
many	TRBV5-1	TRBD1	TRBJ2-7	TGCGCCAGCAGCGCGGGGACAGGGGTGTATTACGAGCAGTACTTC	CASSAGTGVYYEQYF
many	TRBV4-2	NA	TRBJ1-1	TGTGCCAGCAGCCAAGTTTCGGGAACTGAAGCTTTCTTT	CASSQVSGTEAFF
many	TRBV20-1	NA	TRBJ2-1	TGCAGTGCTAGTCCGCCAGGGTCCGATGAGCAGTTCTTC	CSASPPGSDEQFF
NA	TRBV7-4	NA	TRBJ2-7	TGTGCCTCCACCAAACCCGGGACTGGGACATACGAGCAGTACTTC	CASTKPGTGTYEQYF
many	TRBV5-1	TRBD1	TRBJ1-1	TGCGCCAGCAGCTTGGAGGGGACAGGGGGCCAATCTTTCTTT	CASSLEGTGGQSFF
many	TRBV7-2	TRBD2	TRBJ2-7	TGTGCCAGCAGCCCTAGCGGCTACTACGAGCAGTACTTC	CASSPSGYYEQYF
many	TRBV7-9	NA	TRBJ2-4	TGTGCCAGCAGCTTAGAACGGCTTGGACAGACTTTAGCCAAAAACATTCAGTACTTC	CASSLERLGQTLAKNIQYF
many	TRBV12-3/TRBV12-4	NA	TRBJ1-1	TGTGCCAGCAGAATGTCCCGCGGGTTAGCCACTGAAGCTTTCTTT	CASRMSRGLATEAFF
NA	TRBV23-1	NA	TRBJ2-2	NA	CASKGGRDRVSGTPGSCFF
many	TRBV10-3	NA	TRBJ1-1	TGTGCCATCAGACAGGGAGAACAGGGATCTGAAGCTTTCTTT	CAIRQGEQGSEAFF
NA	TRBV6-5	NA	TRBJ1-2	TGTGCCAGCAGTTCCCACAGGGATGGCTACACCTTC	CASSSHRDGYTF
many	TRBV7-2	NA	TRBJ1-2	TGTGCCAGCACCTTCGTGGGGAGCTATGGCTACACCTTC	CASTFVGSYGYTF
few	TRBV5-1	NA	TRBJ2-5	TGCGCCCCGGACAAGAGCCAAGAGACCCAGTACTTC	CAPDKSQETQYF
many	TRBV7-8	TRBD1	TRBJ1-3	TGTGCCAGCAGCCCCACGACAGGGTTCGGAAACACCATATATTTT	CASSPTTGFGNTIYF
many	TRBV15	NA	TRBJ1-2	TGTGCCACCAGCAGAGCCCTAGCAGAAGGCTACACCTTC	CATSRALAEGYTF
many	TRBV12-3/TRBV12-4	TRBD1	TRBJ2-1	TGTGCCAGCAGTATACTACGGACAGGGGGTTACAATGAGCAGTTCTTC	CASSILRTGGYNEQFF
few	TRBV19	NA	TRBJ2-7	TGTGCCAGCTCCGGAGGGGGCTCCGAGCAGTACTTC	CASSGGGSEQYF
many	TRBV19	NA	TRBJ1-5	TGTGCCAGTAGTGAGCTTTGGGAATCTCAGCCCCAGCATTTT	CASSELWESQPQHF
NA	TRBV5-1	TRBD1	TRBJ2-7	TGCGCCAGCAGCTTAAGAACGCCGGGACAGGGATTCCACGAGCAGTACTTC	CASSLRTPGQGFHEQYF
NA	TRBV7-9	NA	TRBJ2-2	TGTGCCAGCAGCTTATCATTTTCAGTGAACACCGGGGAGCTGTTTTTT	CASSLSFSVNTGELFF
NA	TRBV6-1	NA	TRBJ2-1	TGTGCCAGCAGTAAGGGGGGGGGCCTTTACAATGAGCAGTTCTTC	CASSKGGGLYNEQFF
many	TRBV5-1	TRBD1	TRBJ1-2	TGCGCCAGCAGCCCGGAAAACAGGGGATCCTATGGCTACACCTTC	CASSPENRGSYGYTF
many	TRBV7-2	NA	TRBJ1-5	TGTGCCAGCAGCTTAGGGGCAGGAGAACAGCCCCAGCATTTT	CASSLGAGEQPQHF
NA	TRBV25-1	TRBD2	TRBJ2-7	TGTCCCAGCAGCTTGACTAGCGGAGGTGAGCAGTACTTC	CPSSLTSGGEQYF
many	TRBV20-1	TRBD2	TRBJ2-5	TGCAGTGCTAGACCCCGGGACAGGACTAGCGGGAGAGGGAGAGAGACCCAGTACTTC	CSARPRDRTSGRGRETQYF
many	TRBV7-8	TRBD1	TRBJ1-1	TGTGCCAGCAGCTTAAGGAGACAGGGCTGGACTGAAGCTTTCTTT	CASSLRRQGWTEAFF
NA	TRBV7-9	TRBD2	TRBJ2-1	TGTGCCAGCACCCATCCTCTAGCGGGGAGCTCCTACAATGACCAGTTCTTC	CASTHPLAGSSYNDQFF
many	TRBV24-1	TRBD1	TRBJ1-2	TGTGCCACCAGTGATTACGGACAGGACTATGGCTACACCTTC	CATSDYGQDYGYTF
many	TRBV7-3	TRBD2	TRBJ2-1	TGTGCCAGCAGTAGAGGCGGCGGGAGCTCCTACAATGAGCAGTTCTTC	CASSRGGGSSYNEQFF
NA	TRBV5-1	TRBD1	TRBJ1-2	TGCGCCAGCAGCTTGGGGGACAGCTATGGCTACACCTTC	CASSLGDSYGYTF
many	TRBV7-2	TRBD2	TRBJ2-3	TGTGCCAGCAGCTTAGGGCCGGGGGGGCTTTCAGATACGCAGTATTTT	CASSLGPGGLSDTQYF
many	TRBV3-1	TRBD2	TRBJ2-7	TGTGCCAGCAGCCCCGTAGCGGGGGGGAGAACCTACGAGCAGTACTTC	CASSPVAGGRTYEQYF
NA	TRBV3-1	NA	TRBJ2-7	TGTGCCAGCAGCCAAGGCAGGGCGGGTTTCTACGAGCAGTACTTC	CASSQGRAGFYEQYF
many	TRBV12-3/TRBV12-4	NA	TRBJ1-4	TGTGCCAGCAGTTTTCGTTATGATGAAAAACTGTTTTTT	CASSFRYDEKLFF
many	TRBV27	NA	TRBJ2-1	TGTGCCAGCAGTTTATTGGGCAATGAGCAGTTCTTC	CASSLLGNEQFF
medium-sized	TRBV20-1	TRBD1	TRBJ2-4	TGCAGTGCGCGAACAGGGGGCAAAAACATTCAGTACTTC	CSARTGGKNIQYF
many	TRBV9	NA	TRBJ2-7	TGTGCCAGTCAGGCTTCCCCGAGATCCGAGCAGTACTTC	CASQASPRSEQYF
many	TRBV20-1	NA	TRBJ2-1	TGCAGTGCCAAGGAGCGGAGTGCCTACAATGAGCAGTTCTTC	CSAKERSAYNEQFF
many	TRBV29-1	NA	TRBJ1-1	TGCAGCGTTGATCCGGGGGGCACTGAAGCTTTCTTT	CSVDPGGTEAFF
many	TRBV20-1	NA	TRBJ2-3	TGCAGTGCTAGGGTCCTAAGGGGACGCACAGATACGCAGTATTTT	CSARVLRGRTDTQYF
many	TRBV20-1	TRBD1	TRBJ2-7	TGCAGTGCTTGCCAGACAGGGGGTACCTTCGAGCAGTACTTC	CSACQTGGTFEQYF
many	TRBV7-2	NA	TRBJ1-3	TGTGCCAGCAGCTTAGGGGGATCTGGAAACACCATATATTTT	CASSLGGSGNTIYF
few	TRBV5-1	NA	TRBJ1-6	TGCGCCAGCAGCTTGGATCCAGGGGCTAATAATTCACCCCTCCACTTT	CASSLDPGANNSPLHF
many	TRBV28	TRBD1	TRBJ1-2	TGTGCCAGCAGGGGACAGGGGGTAGGCTACACCTTC	CASRGQGVGYTF
many	TRBV12-3/TRBV12-4	NA	TRBJ2-1	TGTGCCAGCAGGAGTTACAATGAGCAGTTCTTC	CASRSYNEQFF
many	TRBV29-1	NA	TRBJ2-7	TGCAGCGTCAGCTGGGGGTCGAACTACGAGCAGTACTTC	CSVSWGSNYEQYF
few	TRBV7-2	NA	TRBJ2-7	TGTGCCAGCAGCCCCACCCGAAACACCTACGAGCAGTACTTC	CASSPTRNTYEQYF
NA	TRBV12-3/TRBV12-4	NA	TRBJ2-3	TGTGCCAGCAGTTTGATGGGGGGCCAAGATACGCATTATTTT	CASSLMGGQDTHYF